The 29 T cell receptor beta chains below come from one sample, sequenced in a study of T cell responses to AZD1222 COVID-19 vaccine. Data came from immunoSEQ multiplex PCR; TCRdb stores just in-frame clones and leaves some out. The sample records some 280,000 clones, around 92% being singletons. Sample: peripheral blood, taken 28 days after the second AZD1222 dose. The receptors derive from an adult who received the AZD1222 COVID-19 vaccine.

V is TRBV29-1 and J is TRBJ1-1, with a tentative D call TRBD1 (6 bases). V lost 7 bases and J 5 bases, leaving 20 bases between the germline ends. This CDR3 has 14 residues. The germline V gene has CDR1 SQVTM and CDR2 ANQGSEA. The chain's CDR3 is CSAPRGGSGTEAFF. Here the CDR3 DNA reads TGCAGCGCCCCGAGGGGGGGCAGCGGTACTGAAGCTTTCTTT.

The chain joins TRBV5-1 to TRBJ2-2, with TRBD1 matching over 7 bases. The V segment lost 6 bases and the J segment 0 bases; nucleotides outside the gene matches: 2. The germline gives CDR1 SGHRS, CDR2 YFSETQ. The CDR3 has 14 residues. The CDR3, as DNA: TGCGCCAGCACGGACAGGACGAACACCGGGGAGCTGTTTTTT. Encoded protein: CASTDRTNTGELFF. The whole variable domain, filled in from reference TRBV5-1 and TRBJ2-2, reads KAGVTQTPRYLIKTRGQQVTLSCSPISGHRSVSWYQQTPGQGLQFLFEYFSETQRNKGNFPGRFSGRQFSNSRSEMNVSTLELGDSALYLCASTDRTNTGELFFGEGSRLTVL.

The chain employs TRBV3-1 (or the pseudogene TRBV3-2) and TRBJ2-7; no reliable D call. V dropped 4 bases and J dropped 1 base, with 8 bases sitting between them. This CDR3 has 13 residues. The germline gives CDR1 LGHDT, CDR2 YNNKEL (reference sequence). CDR3 residues: CASSPRSSYEQYF. The CDR3 nucleotides read TGTGCCAGCAGCCCCCGGAGTTCCTACGAGCAGTACTTC.

The V call is TRBV28, the J call TRBJ1-4; a weak D match, TRBD1 (5 bases). The V gene lost 5 bases and the J gene lost 8 bases, with 21 bases spanning the gap. This CDR3 spans 16 amino acids. Germline V CDR1 and CDR2: MDHEN, SYDVKM. The CDR3 bases are TGTGCCAGCAGTCCTATCCCCAGGGAAGGCGCAGAAAAACTGTTTTTT. It encodes CASSPIPREGAEKLFF.

This chain connects TRBV3-1 (or the pseudogene TRBV3-2) to TRBJ1-2; D may be TRBD1 (6 bases). CDR1 and CDR2 (germline): LGHDT, YNNKEL (reference sequence). Trimming left V 1 base short and J 5 bases short, with 14 bases between. CDR3 length: 15 residues. The CDR3 DNA is TGTGCCAGCAGCCAAGGGCCTGGAGGGGGTTATGGCTACACCTTC. It yields the protein CASSQGPGGGYGYTF.

The chain combines TRBV4-3 with TRBJ2-1; TRBD2 matches 11 bases. Germline V gives CDR1 LGHNA, CDR2 YSLEER. J lost 6 bases, V lost 1 base, and 11 bases had no gene match. This CDR3 is 18 amino acids long. DNA of the CDR3: TGCGCCAGCAGCCAAGCTCCCACTAGCGGGAGATCCGGCAATGAGCAGTTCTTC. Its translation is CASSQAPTSGRSGNEQFF.

This chain uses TRBV7-2 with TRBJ2-7; D call uncertain. The V and J ends lost 2 bases and 0 bases respectively, with 11 bases between them. The CDR3 has 15 residues. In germline, CDR1 is SGHTA, CDR2 FQGNSA. The CDR3 reads CASSLSRWYSYEQYF. CDR3 in DNA: TGTGCCAGCAGCTTATCCAGGTGGTACTCCTACGAGCAGTACTTC.

The chain carries TRBV10-3 and TRBJ1-2; unclear D gene. Trimming took off 6 bases at V and 2 bases at J, with 1 base between the two ends. Germline V gene lookup returns CDR1 ENHRY and CDR2 SYGVKD. CDR3 size: 10 residues. The CDR3 coding sequence is TGTGCCATCAGGAACTATGGCTACACCTTC. Translation: CAIRNYGYTF.

The chain links TRBV14 to TRBJ1-3; TRBD1 matches 7 bases. J was trimmed by 8 bases and V by 1 base; bases with no gene match: 8. CDR1 is SGHDN and CDR2 is FVKESK in the germline V gene. The CDR3 runs to 15 residues. The CDR3 region is CASSQATGWGYTIYF. The CDR3 nucleotides are TGTGCCAGCAGCCAAGCGACAGGGTGGGGATACACCATATATTTT.

This clone was seen a single time. The chain recombines TRBV19 with TRBJ1-5; the D is unclear. The V end lost 7 bases, the J end lost 0 bases, and 10 bases lay between the germline ends. The CDR3 has 14 amino acids. Germline CDR1 reads LNHDA; CDR2 reads SQIVND (reference sequence). The CDR3 DNA follows: TGTGCCAGTACCTGGGGTTCTAGCAATCAGCCCCAGCATTTT. This codes for CASTWGSSNQPQHF.

The chain combines TRBV2 with TRBJ1-3; D remains unclear. V lost 3 bases and J lost 0, with 9 bases in between. The germline V gene has CDR1 SNHLY and CDR2 FYNNEI. CDR3 length equals 15 residues. The CDR3 nucleotides are TGTGCCAGCAGTGAGGGTCGTAGCTCTGGAAACACCATATATTTT. It translates to CASSEGRSSGNTIYF.

The chain combines TRBV7-3 with TRBJ2-4; D ambiguous. V was pared by 10 bases and J by 6 bases, with 22 bases between. Germline V gene data show CDR1 as SGHTA and CDR2 as FQGTGA. The CDR3 sequence is 15 residues long. The CDR3 nucleotides are TGTGCCATCTTAGGCGGTTCCCAAATACTAAACATTCAGTACTTC. Its translation: CAILGGSQILNIQYF.

Worth noting for this clone: This sample includes further DNA sequences coding for the same CDR3. V usage is TRBV2 and J usage is TRBJ2-1; D is uncertain. V was clipped by 4 bases and J by 4 bases, with 5 bases between them. The CDR3 length is 12 residues. Germline CDR1 SNHLY, CDR2 FYNNEI. The CDR3 DNA reads TGTGCCAGCAGTGGCTCTTACAATGAGCAGTTCTTC. Encoded protein: CASSGSYNEQFF.

This chain joins TRBV28 and TRBJ1-2; a possible D gene is TRBD1 (5 bases). Germline CDR1 is MDHEN and CDR2 is SYDVKM. The CDR3 is 14 amino acids. With 5 bases removed from V and 7 bases from J, the gap between germline ends came to 17 bases. CDR3 sequence (DNA): TGTGCCAGCAGTGTCAGGGCGGGGACGGGTGGCTACACCTTC. This translates into CASSVRAGTGGYTF.

The V call is TRBV11-2, the J call TRBJ1-6; D gene uncertain. The CDR3 is 16 amino acids. V was trimmed by 1 base and J by 0 bases, leaving 7 bases between them. Germline CDR1 SGHAT, CDR2 FQNNGV. The chain's CDR3 is CASSLVPSSYNSPLHF. In DNA form, the CDR3 reads TGTGCCAGCAGCTTAGTTCCCAGCTCCTATAATTCACCCCTCCACTTT.

The chain's CDR3 is CASTPGGTNQPQHF. The CDR3 DNA sequence: TGTGCCAGCACCCCTGGGGGTACGAATCAGCCCCAGCATTTT. This rearrangement joins TRBV28 to TRBJ1-5, with D perhaps TRBD1 (5 bases). Per germline, CDR1 MDHEN and CDR2 SYDVKM. Trimming removed 7 bases at V and 4 bases at J, with 14 bases between. The CDR3 consists of 14 residues.

This clone was observed once. V gene TRBV25-1 combines with J gene TRBJ2-2; D gene unclear. This CDR3 contains 13 residues. CDR1 and CDR2 (germline): MGHDK, SYGVNS. Trimming stripped 0 bases from V and 5 bases from J, with 4 bases between. Here the CDR3 reads CASSEYITGELFF. The CDR3 coding sequence is TGTGCCAGCAGTGAATATATTACCGGGGAGCTGTTTTTT.

The chain uses TRBV29-1 and TRBJ1-5; 10 nucleotides match TRBD1. CDR1 and CDR2 (germline): SQVTM, ANQGSEA. V lost 0 bases and J lost 2; bases outside the gene matches: 1. This CDR3 is built from 15 residues. This chain's CDR3 is CSVEEGTGGNQPQHF. The CDR3 DNA is TGCAGCGTTGAAGAAGGGACAGGGGGCAATCAGCCCCAGCATTTT.

The rearrangement links TRBV6-5 to TRBJ1-2; 10 bases map to TRBD1. This CDR3 contains 14 residues. The junction had 6 bases not matched to a gene; V was cut back by 7 bases and J by 4 bases. The germline CDR1 and CDR2 sequences are MNHEY and SVGAGI. In DNA, the CDR3 is TGTGCCAGCAACTTGGGACAGGGGACCTATGGCTACACCTTC. Its protein is CASNLGQGTYGYTF.

The chain uses TRBV4-3 and TRBJ2-1, with TRBD2 matching over 9 bases. This CDR3 contains 17 residues. Germline CDR1 is LGHNA and CDR2 is YSLEER. Trimming took 0 bases from V and 7 from J; bases not matched to a gene: 10. DNA of the CDR3: TGCGCCAGCAGCCAAGAAGAAGGGCTAGCGGGAAATAATGAGCAGTTCTTC. Its protein is CASSQEEGLAGNNEQFF.

The J gene is TRBJ2-1, the V gene TRBV6-5; D is undetermined. The V gene's germline CDR1 is MNHEY and CDR2 SVGAGI. V was pared by 2 bases and J by 3 bases, with 8 bases between. CDR3 length equals 14 residues. The CDR3 loop is CASSYGPFYNEQFF. The DNA of the CDR3 is TGTGCCAGCAGTTACGGGCCCTTCTACAATGAGCAGTTCTTC.

This chain uses TRBV28 with TRBJ1-3; no reliable D call. The CDR3 extends over 18 amino acids. V was clipped by 6 bases and J by 0 bases, with 21 bases between them. The germline V gene has CDR1 MDHEN and CDR2 SYDVKM. CDR3 amino acids: CASSPSHGWRSSGNTIYF. The CDR3 nucleotides are TGTGCCAGCAGCCCTAGCCATGGGTGGCGTTCCTCTGGAAACACCATATATTTT.

The CDR3 DNA reads TGTGCCAGCAGCCAAGCTCGGTGGGGTAATGAAAAACTGTTTTTT. It encodes CASSQARWGNEKLFF. The chain recombines TRBV3-1 (or the pseudogene TRBV3-2) with TRBJ1-4, with no clear D. Germline V gene data show CDR1 as LGHDT and CDR2 as YNNKEL (reference sequence). The CDR3 is 15 amino acids. V dropped 1 base and J dropped 4 bases, with 10 bases sitting between them.

The rearrangement links TRBV28 to TRBJ1-2; a possible D gene is TRBD1 (6 bases). The CDR3 runs to 15 residues. The germline V gene has CDR1 MDHEN and CDR2 SYDVKM. V lost 4 bases and J lost 4, with 16 bases in between. In nucleotides, the CDR3 is TGTGCCAGCAGTTCCGAAGGGGGGGGTTCCTATGGCTACACCTTC. Residues: CASSSEGGGSYGYTF.

This rearrangement joins TRBV6-5 to TRBJ2-3; D perhaps matches TRBD2 (6 bases). V shed 7 bases and J shed 3 bases, with 14 bases lying between them. Germline-derived CDR1 and CDR2 are MNHEY and SVGAGI. The CDR3 runs 14 residues. CDR3 in DNA: TGTGCCAGCAATCCCATCGGGAGTACAGATACGCAGTATTTT. It codes for CASNPIGSTDTQYF.

J is TRBJ2-7 and V is TRBV3-1 (or the pseudogene TRBV3-2), with 9 nucleotides matching TRBD1. The CDR3 covers 15 residues. Germline trimming cut 4 bases from V and 0 bases from J; bases unmatched to any gene: 4. Germline V lookup: CDR1 LGHDT, CDR2 YNNKEL (reference sequence). CDR3 in amino acids: CASSPGTGSSYEQYF. In nucleotides, the CDR3 is TGTGCCAGCAGCCCCGGGACAGGGAGCTCCTACGAGCAGTACTTC.

The chain carries TRBV27 and TRBJ2-3; perhaps TRBD1 as D (5 bases). Germline V gives CDR1 MNHEY, CDR2 SMNVEV (reference sequence). The V end lost 5 bases, the J end lost 4 bases, and 10 bases lay between the germline ends. This CDR3 is built from 13 residues. The CDR3 protein is CASSQGRSDTQYF. CDR3 coding DNA: TGTGCCAGCAGTCAGGGCCGGTCAGATACGCAGTATTTT.

V and J are TRBV6-5 and TRBJ2-1, with a weak D call TRBD2 (5 bases). Trimming shortened V by 2 bases and J by 8 bases, and 7 bases separated the two germline ends. This CDR3 spans 12 amino acids. The germline V gene has CDR1 MNHEY and CDR2 SVGAGI. CDR3 in amino acids: CASSYTGYEQFF. Written as DNA, the CDR3 is TGTGCCAGCAGTTACACGGGATATGAGCAGTTCTTC.

This clone was observed a single time. The chain is built from TRBV30 and TRBJ2-2; D is undetermined. CDR1 GTSNPN and CDR2 SVGIG come from the germline V gene (reference sequence). The V end was cut by 3 bases, the J end by 1 base, with 6 bases between. The CDR3 contains 13 residues. In nucleotides, the CDR3 is TGTGCCTGGAGACCAGGGAACACCGGGGAGCTGTTTTTT. This translates into CAWRPGNTGELFF.